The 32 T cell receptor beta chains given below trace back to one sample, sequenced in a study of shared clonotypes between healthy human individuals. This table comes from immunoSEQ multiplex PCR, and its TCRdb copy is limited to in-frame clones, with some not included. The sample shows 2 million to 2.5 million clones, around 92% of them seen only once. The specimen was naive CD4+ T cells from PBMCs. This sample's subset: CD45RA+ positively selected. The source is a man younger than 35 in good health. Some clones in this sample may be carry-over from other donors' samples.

Written as DNA, the CDR3 is TGTGCCAGTACCCCGGTGGCTACGAACAATGAGCAGTTCTTC. Translated: CASTPVATNNEQFF. V usage is TRBV19 and J usage is TRBJ2-1; D is uncertain. Germline-derived CDR1 and CDR2 are LNHDA and SQIVND (reference sequence). The V and J ends lost 7 bases and 5 bases respectively, with 15 bases between them. The CDR3 contains 14 residues.

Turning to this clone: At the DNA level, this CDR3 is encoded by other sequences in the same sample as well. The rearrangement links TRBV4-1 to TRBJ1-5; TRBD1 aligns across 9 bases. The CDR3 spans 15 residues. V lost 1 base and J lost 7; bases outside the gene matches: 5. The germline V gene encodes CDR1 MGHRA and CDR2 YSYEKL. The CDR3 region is CASSQADRGDQPQHF. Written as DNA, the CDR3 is TGCGCCAGCAGCCAAGCGGACAGGGGAGACCAGCCCCAGCATTTT.

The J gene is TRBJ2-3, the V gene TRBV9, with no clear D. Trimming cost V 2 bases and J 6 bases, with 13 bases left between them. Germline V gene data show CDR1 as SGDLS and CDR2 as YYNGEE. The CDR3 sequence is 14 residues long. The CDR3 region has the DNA TGTGCCAGCAGCGTCACGCGGCTCTCGGATACGCAGTATTTT. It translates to CASSVTRLSDTQYF.

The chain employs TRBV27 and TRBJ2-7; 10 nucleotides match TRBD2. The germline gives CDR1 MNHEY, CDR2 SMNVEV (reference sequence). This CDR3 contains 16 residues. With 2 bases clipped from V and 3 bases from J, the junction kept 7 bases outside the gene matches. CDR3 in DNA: TGTGCCAGCAGTTTAAGTGCTAGCGGGAGAATCTACGAGCAGTACTTC. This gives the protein CASSLSASGRIYEQYF.

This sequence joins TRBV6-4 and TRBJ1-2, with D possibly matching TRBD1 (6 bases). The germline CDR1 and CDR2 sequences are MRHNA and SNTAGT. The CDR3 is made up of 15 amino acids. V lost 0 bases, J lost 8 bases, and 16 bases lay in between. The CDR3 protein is CASSDSSTGREGYTF. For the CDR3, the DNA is TGTGCCAGCAGTGACTCGAGTACAGGGCGAGAGGGCTACACCTTC.

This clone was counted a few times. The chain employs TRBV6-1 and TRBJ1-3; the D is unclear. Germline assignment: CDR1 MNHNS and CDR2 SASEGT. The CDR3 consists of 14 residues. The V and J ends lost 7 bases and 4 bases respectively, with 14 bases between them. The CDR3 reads CASTEPGRGNTIYF. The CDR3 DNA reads TGTGCCAGCACCGAACCGGGTAGGGGAAACACCATATATTTT.

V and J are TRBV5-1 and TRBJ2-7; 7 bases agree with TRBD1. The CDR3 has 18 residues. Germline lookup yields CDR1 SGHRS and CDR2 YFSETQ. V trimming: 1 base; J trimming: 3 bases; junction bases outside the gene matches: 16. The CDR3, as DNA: TGCGCCAGCAGCTTGCCAGACCCCCCTCTGGACAGGAGCTACGAGCAGTACTTC. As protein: CASSLPDPPLDRSYEQYF. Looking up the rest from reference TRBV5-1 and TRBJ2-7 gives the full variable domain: KAGVTQTPRYLIKTRGQQVTLSCSPISGHRSVSWYQQTPGQGLQFLFEYFSETQRNKGNFPGRFSGRQFSNSRSEMNVSTLELGDSALYLCASSLPDPPLDRSYEQYFGPGTRLTVT.

CDR3: CSVGGEGNQPQHF. The CDR3 region has the DNA TGCAGCGTTGGGGGGGAGGGAAATCAGCCCCAGCATTTT. The chain joins TRBV29-1 to TRBJ1-5; D possibly corresponds to TRBD1 (5 bases). Germline loops: CDR1 SQVTM, CDR2 ANQGSEA. This CDR3 comprises 13 residues. Trimming shortened V by 4 bases and J by 4 bases, and 11 bases separated the two germline ends.

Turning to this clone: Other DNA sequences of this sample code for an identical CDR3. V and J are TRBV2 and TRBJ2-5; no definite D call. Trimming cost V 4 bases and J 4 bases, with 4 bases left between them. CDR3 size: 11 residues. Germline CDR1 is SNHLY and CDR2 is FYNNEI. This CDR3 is CASSVRETQYF. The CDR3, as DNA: TGTGCCAGCAGTGTTCGAGAGACCCAGTACTTC. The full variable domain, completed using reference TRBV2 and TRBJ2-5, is EPEVTQTPSHQVTQMGQEVILRCVPISNHLYFYWYRQILGQKVEFLVSFYNNEISEKSEIFDDQFSVERPDGSNFTLKIRSTKLEDSAMYFCASSVRETQYFGPGTRLLVL.

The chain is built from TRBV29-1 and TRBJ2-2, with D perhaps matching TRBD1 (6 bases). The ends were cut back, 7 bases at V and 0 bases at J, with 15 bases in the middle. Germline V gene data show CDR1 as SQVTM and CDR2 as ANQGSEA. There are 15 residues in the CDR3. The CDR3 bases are TGCAGCGCGCGGGTGGCAGGGGCGAACACCGGGGAGCTGTTTTTT. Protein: CSARVAGANTGELFF.

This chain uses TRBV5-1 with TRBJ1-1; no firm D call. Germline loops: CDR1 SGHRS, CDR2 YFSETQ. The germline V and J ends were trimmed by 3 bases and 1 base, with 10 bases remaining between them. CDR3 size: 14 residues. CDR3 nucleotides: TGCGCCAGCAGCTCCCATTGGGCGAACACTGAAGCTTTCTTT. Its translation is CASSSHWANTEAFF.

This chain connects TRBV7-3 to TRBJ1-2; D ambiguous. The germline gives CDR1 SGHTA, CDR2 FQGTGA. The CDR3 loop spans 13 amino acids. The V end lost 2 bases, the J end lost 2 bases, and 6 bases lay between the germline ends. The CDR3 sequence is CASSLSRNYGYTF. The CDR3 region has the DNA TGTGCCAGCAGCTTATCCCGGAACTATGGCTACACCTTC.

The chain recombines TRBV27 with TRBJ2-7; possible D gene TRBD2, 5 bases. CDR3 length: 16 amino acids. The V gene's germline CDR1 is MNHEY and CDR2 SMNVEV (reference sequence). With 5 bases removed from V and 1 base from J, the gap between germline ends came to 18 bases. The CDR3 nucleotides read TGTGCCAGCAGTCCCCTAGTGTGGGGAGATTCCTACGAGCAGTACTTC. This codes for CASSPLVWGDSYEQYF.

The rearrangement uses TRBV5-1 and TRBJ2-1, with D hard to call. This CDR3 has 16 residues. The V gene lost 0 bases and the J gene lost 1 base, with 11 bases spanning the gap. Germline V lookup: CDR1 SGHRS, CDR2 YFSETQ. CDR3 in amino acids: CASSLVLAVSYNEQFF. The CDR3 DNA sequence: TGCGCCAGCAGCTTGGTGTTGGCGGTGTCCTACAATGAGCAGTTCTTC.

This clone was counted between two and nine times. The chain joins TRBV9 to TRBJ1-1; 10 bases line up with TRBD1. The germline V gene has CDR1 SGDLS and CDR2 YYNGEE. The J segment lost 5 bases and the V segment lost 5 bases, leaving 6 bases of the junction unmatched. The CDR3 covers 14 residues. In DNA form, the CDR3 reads TGTGCCAGCAGGAGGGGGACAGGGGAAACTGAAGCTTTCTTT. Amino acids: CASRRGTGETEAFF.

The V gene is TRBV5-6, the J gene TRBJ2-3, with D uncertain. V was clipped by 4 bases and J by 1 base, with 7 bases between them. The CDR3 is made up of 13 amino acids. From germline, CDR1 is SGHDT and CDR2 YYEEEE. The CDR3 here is CASSPTGTDTQYF. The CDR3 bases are TGTGCCAGCAGCCCAACGGGCACAGATACGCAGTATTTT.

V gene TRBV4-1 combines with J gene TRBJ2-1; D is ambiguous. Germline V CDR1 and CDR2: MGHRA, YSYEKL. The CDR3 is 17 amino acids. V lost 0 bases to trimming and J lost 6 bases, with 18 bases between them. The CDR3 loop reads CASSQETTAVVGNEQFF. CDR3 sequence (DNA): TGCGCCAGCAGCCAAGAAACAACAGCAGTAGTAGGCAATGAGCAGTTCTTC.

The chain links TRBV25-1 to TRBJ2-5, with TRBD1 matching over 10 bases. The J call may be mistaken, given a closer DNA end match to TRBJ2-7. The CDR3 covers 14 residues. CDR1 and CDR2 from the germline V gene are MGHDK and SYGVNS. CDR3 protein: CASSVTGGIHEQYF. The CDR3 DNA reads TGTGCCAGCAGCGTGACAGGGGGCATCCACGAGCAGTACTTC.

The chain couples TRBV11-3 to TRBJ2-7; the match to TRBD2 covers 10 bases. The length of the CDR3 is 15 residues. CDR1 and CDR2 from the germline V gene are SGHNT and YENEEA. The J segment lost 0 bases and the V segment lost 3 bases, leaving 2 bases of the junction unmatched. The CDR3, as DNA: TGTGCCAGCAGCTTTTCTAGCGGGAGCTCCTACGAGCAGTACTTC. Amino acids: CASSFSSGSSYEQYF.

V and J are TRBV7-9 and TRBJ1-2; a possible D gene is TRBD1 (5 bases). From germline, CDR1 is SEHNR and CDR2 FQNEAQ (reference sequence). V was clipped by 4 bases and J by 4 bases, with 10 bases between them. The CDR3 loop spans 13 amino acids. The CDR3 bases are TGTGCCAGCAGCTCCGACAGCGCCTATGGCTACACCTTC. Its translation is CASSSDSAYGYTF.

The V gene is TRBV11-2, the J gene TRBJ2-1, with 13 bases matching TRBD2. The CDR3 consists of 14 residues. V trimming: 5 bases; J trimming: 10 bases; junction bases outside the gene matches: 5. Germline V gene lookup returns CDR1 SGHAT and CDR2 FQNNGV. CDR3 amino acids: CASSRTSGRSEQFF. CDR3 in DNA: TGTGCCAGCAGCCGGACTAGCGGGAGAAGCGAGCAGTTCTTC.

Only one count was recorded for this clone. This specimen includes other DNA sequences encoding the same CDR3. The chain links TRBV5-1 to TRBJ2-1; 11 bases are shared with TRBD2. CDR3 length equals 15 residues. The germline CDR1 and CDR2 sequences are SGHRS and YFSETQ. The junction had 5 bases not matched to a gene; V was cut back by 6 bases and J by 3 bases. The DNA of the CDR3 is TGCGCCAGCACCGAACTAGCGGGGGACTACAATGAGCAGTTCTTC. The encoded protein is CASTELAGDYNEQFF.

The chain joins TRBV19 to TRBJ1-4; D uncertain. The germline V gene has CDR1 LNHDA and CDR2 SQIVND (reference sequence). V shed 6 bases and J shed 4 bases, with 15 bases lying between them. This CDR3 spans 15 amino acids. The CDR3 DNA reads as TGTGCCAGTAGCCTCGATAAGGGAGGTAATGAAAAACTGTTTTTT. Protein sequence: CASSLDKGGNEKLFF.

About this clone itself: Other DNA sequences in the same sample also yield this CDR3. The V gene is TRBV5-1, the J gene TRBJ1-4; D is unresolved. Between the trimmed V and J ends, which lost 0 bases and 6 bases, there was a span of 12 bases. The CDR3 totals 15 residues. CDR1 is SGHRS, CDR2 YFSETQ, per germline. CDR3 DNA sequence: TGCGCCAGCAGCTTGGAAGCTGGTCCCGATGAAAAACTGTTTTTT. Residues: CASSLEAGPDEKLFF.

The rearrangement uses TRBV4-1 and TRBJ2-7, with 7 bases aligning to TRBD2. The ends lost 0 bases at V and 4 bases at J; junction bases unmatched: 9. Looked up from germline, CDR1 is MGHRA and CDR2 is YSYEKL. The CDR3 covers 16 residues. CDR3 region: CASSQDLGGRSYEQYF. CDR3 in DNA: TGCGCCAGCAGCCAAGATCTTGGCGGGAGATCATACGAGCAGTACTTC.

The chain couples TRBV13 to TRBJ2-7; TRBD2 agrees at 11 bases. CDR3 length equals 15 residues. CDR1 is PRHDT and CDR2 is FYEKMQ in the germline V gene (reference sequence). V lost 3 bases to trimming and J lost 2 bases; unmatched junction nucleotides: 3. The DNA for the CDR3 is TGTGCCAGCAGCTTTGCTAGCGGGGGGACCTACGAGCAGTACTTC. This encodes CASSFASGGTYEQYF.

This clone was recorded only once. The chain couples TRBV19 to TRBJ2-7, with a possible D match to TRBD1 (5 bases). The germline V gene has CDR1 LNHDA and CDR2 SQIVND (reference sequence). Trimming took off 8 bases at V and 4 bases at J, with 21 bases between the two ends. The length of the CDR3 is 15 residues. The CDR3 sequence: CASSDLAAGFYEQYF. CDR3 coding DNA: TGTGCCAGTTCTGATCTGGCGGCAGGGTTTTACGAGCAGTACTTC.

CDR3 region: CASSPSGAGKVTQYF. In DNA, the CDR3 is TGTGCCAGCAGCCCCTCTGGGGCGGGAAAGGTGACCCAGTACTTC. The chain is built from TRBV7-9 and TRBJ2-5, with D perhaps TRBD2 (6 bases). Germline values: CDR1 SEHNR, CDR2 FQNEAQ (reference sequence). V was trimmed by 5 bases and J by 7 bases, leaving 20 bases between them. This CDR3 contains 15 residues.

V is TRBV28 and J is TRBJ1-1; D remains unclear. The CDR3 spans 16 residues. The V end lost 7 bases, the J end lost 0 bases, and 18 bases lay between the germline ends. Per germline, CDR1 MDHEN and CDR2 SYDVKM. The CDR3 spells CASKYPRSPMNTEAFF. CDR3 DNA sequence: TGTGCCAGCAAATATCCACGGTCTCCGATGAACACTGAAGCTTTCTTT.

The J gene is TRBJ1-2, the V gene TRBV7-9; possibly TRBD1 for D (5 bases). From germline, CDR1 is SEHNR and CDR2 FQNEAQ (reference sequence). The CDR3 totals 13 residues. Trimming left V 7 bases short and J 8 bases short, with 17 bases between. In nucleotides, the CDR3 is TGTGCCAGCACCCCGAACGTCGGGGCCGGCTACACCTTC. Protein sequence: CASTPNVGAGYTF. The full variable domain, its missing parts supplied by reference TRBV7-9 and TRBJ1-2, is DTGVSQNPRHKITKRGQNVTFRCDPISEHNRLYWYRQTLGQGPEFLTYFQNEAQLEKSRLLSDRFSAERPKGSFSTLEIQRTEQGDSAMYLCASTPNVGAGYTFGSGTRLTVV.

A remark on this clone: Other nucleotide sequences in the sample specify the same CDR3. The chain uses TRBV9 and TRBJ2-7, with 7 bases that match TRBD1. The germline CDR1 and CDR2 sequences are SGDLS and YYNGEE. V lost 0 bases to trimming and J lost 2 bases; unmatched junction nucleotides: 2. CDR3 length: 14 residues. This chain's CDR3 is CASSVGQGAYEQYF. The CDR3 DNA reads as TGTGCCAGCAGCGTAGGGCAGGGGGCCTACGAGCAGTACTTC.

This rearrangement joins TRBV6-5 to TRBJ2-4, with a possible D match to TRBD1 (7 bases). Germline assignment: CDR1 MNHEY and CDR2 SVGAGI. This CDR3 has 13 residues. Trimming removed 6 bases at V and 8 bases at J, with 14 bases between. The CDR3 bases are TGTGCCAGCAGACTTGACAGGGAGGACATTCAGTACTTC. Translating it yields CASRLDREDIQYF.